The TCR beta chain under discussion was sequenced for a study of siplizumab effects on memory and regulatory T cells. Roughly 10^5 TCR templates were measured in each sample. Assay: immunoSEQ multiplex PCR; the TCRdb copy retains only in-frame clones and omits some. The sample shows under 140,000 clones, roughly 92% of them seen only once. Trimming pared 6 bases from V and 1 base from J, leaving 4 bases between. CDR3 size: 12 residues. The germline gives CDR1 SGHAT, CDR2 FQNNGV. The sample taken for sequencing was CD4+ T cells sorted from blood. This sequence joins TRBV11-2 and TRBJ2-1; no firm D call. The sequence derives from a human donor in good health. The DNA for the CDR3 is TGTGCCAGCAGTGGGTCCTACAATGAGCAGTTCTTC. Protein sequence: CASSGSYNEQFF.